A selection of T cell receptor beta chains follows, all from one sample in a study of memory CD4+ T cells and cytomegalovirus serostatus. Clones were read by immunoSEQ multiplex PCR, and TCRdb kept only the in-frame ones, dropping some. The profile shows roughly 50,000 clones, roughly 80% of them singletons. Sequenced input: memory CD4+ T cells from blood. These receptor sequences come from an adult in good health and CMV-seronegative. CDR3s leave out the opening cysteine and the closing phenylalanine or tryptophan. Fields, in order: V gene, J gene, CDR3 protein.

v_call: TRBV27
j_call: TRBJ1-4
cdr3_aa: ASSLRGRGSGEKLF

v_call: TRBV2
j_call: TRBJ1-1
cdr3_aa: ASSEGTGVAEAF

v_call: TRBV5-4
j_call: TRBJ1-2
cdr3_aa: ASSPPGDRNYGYT

v_call: TRBV19
j_call: TRBJ2-3
cdr3_aa: ASSIDQGVDTQY

v_call: TRBV19
j_call: TRBJ2-7
cdr3_aa: ATRTSGTYEQY

v_call: TRBV29-1
j_call: TRBJ2-5
cdr3_aa: SGAGTRNQETQY

v_call: TRBV28
j_call: TRBJ2-5
cdr3_aa: ASSSETQY

v_call: TRBV29-1
j_call: TRBJ2-7
cdr3_aa: SARRSSNEQY

v_call: TRBV4-1
j_call: TRBJ2-5
cdr3_aa: ASSHPTRKETQY

v_call: TRBV6-1
j_call: TRBJ1-2
cdr3_aa: ASKGGLGYGYT